This TCR beta chain was documented in a study of CD8 T cells in ankylosing spondylitis. Quantitative molecular-barcoded 5'-RACE generated the TCR beta libraries. TCRdb reprocessed the 5' RACE reads with MiXCR, giving one entry per CDR3 protein. The sample shows 270,000 or so distinct CDR3 sequences, approximately 20% of them seen only once. Concerning this clonotype: Its cognate antigen is unknown.

V was shortened by 2 bases and J by 0 bases, with 15 bases between the two germline ends. CDR3 length: 17 amino acids. Per germline, CDR1 MDHEN and CDR2 SYDVKM. General study findings and limits: In ankylosing spondylitis blood, a motif of seven to nine highly homologous TCR beta variants appeared characteristic. The clones that were linked to disease were reported to be significantly enriched in matched synovial fluid samples from ankylosing spondylitis patients. Certain motif variants had earlier appeared in reactive arthritis synovial fluid and blood.

This chain connects TRBV28 to TRBJ2-3; unclear D gene. Sequencing input: blood, either unsorted or a sorted T cell fraction (not recorded which). The receptor was derived from a male donor with ankylosing spondylitis or in good health (not recorded which). The DNA of the CDR3 is TGTGCCAGCAGTTTACTGGGCAAACCTTATAGCACAGATACGCAGTATTTT. Its translation: CASSLLGKPYSTDTQYF.